Following are 20 T cell receptor beta chains from one sample sequenced in a study of identical twins. TCRdb reprocessed the 5' RACE reads with MiXCR, giving one entry per CDR3 protein. Here the sample spans 750,000 to 950,000 distinct CDR3 sequences, 9% to 15% being singletons. These data were also reused for a study on yellow fever vaccine responses in identical twins.

The specimen sequenced was PBMCs. The receptors stem from a young woman in good health.

The table lists this clonotype with a few counts. V is TRBV15 and J is TRBJ2-7, with a possible D match to TRBD1 (8 bases). CDR1 is LNHNV, CDR2 YYDKDF, per germline (reference sequence). The CDR3 consists of 15 residues. Deletions cut 5 bases from V and 5 bases from J, with 19 bases between. The CDR3 DNA reads TGTGCCACCAGCGAACGGACAGGGAGGGGCAACGAGCAGTACTTC. Its protein is CATSERTGRGNEQYF.

The V call is TRBV24-1, the J call TRBJ2-1, with 9 bases identical to TRBD2. The germline V gene has CDR1 KGHDR and CDR2 SFDVKD. The J segment lost 5 bases and the V segment lost 5 bases, leaving 9 bases of the junction unmatched. The CDR3 runs to 16 residues. Written as DNA, the CDR3 is TGTGCCACCAGTGGGGTTCTAGCGGGAAATAACAATGAGCAGTTCTTC. It encodes CATSGVLAGNNNEQFF.

A few counts support this clonotype. This rearrangement joins TRBV3-1 to TRBJ2-2, with D unresolved. V lost 4 bases to trimming and J lost 8 bases, with 11 bases between them. CDR3 length: 13 amino acids. CDR1 and CDR2 (germline): LGHDT, YNNKEL (reference sequence). CDR3 protein: CASSPTLTGELFF. The CDR3, as DNA: TGTGCCAGCAGCCCAACTTTGACGGGGGAGCTGTTTTTT.

This clonotype showed up just a few times. The J gene is TRBJ2-1, the V gene TRBV12-3 or TRBV12-4; TRBD1 aligns across 8 bases. The CDR3 is 16 amino acids. The junction had 14 bases not matched to a gene; V was cut back by 6 bases and J by 7 bases. The CDR3 coding sequence is TGTGCCAGCAGCCAAAGACGGACAGGGATCACAAATGAGCAGTTCTTC. Encoded protein: CASSQRRTGITNEQFF.

In this sample, this clonotype turned up a few times. The gene calls are TRBV20-1 and TRBJ2-1, with 8 nucleotides matching TRBD2. CDR3 length equals 16 residues. The V gene's germline CDR1 is DFQATT and CDR2 SNEGSKA (reference sequence). Trimming took 1 base from V and 5 from J; bases not matched to a gene: 10. The chain's CDR3 is CSARAGAGAVNNEQFF. The DNA of the CDR3 is TGCAGTGCTAGAGCAGGAGCGGGAGCGGTCAACAATGAGCAGTTCTTC.

This clonotype was detected a few times. This chain joins TRBV24-1 and TRBJ2-1; 7 bases are shared with TRBD1. The CDR3 spans 14 residues. The junction had 9 bases not matched to a gene; V was cut back by 4 bases and J by 10 bases. Germline V lookup: CDR1 KGHDR, CDR2 SFDVKD. The CDR3 reads CATSEATGQGEQFF. The CDR3 DNA sequence: TGTGCCACCAGTGAGGCGACAGGGCAGGGCGAGCAGTTCTTC.

This clonotype was recorded at least ten times. V is TRBV12-3 or TRBV12-4 and J is TRBJ2-1, with TRBD2 matching 14 bases. The CDR3 totals 19 residues. V lost 5 bases to trimming and J lost 7 bases; unmatched junction nucleotides: 16. The CDR3 bases are TGTGCCAGCAGTAAAGTCCCGGGACTAGCGGGAGATGGGCTTAATGAGCAGTTCTTC. Translation gives CASSKVPGLAGDGLNEQFF.

This clonotype was observed at least ten times. The V and J genes are TRBV4-2 and TRBJ2-2, with 7 bases that match TRBD1. From germline, CDR1 is LGHNA and CDR2 YNFKEQ. Unmatched junction bases numbered 4, after V lost 2 bases and J lost 4 bases. This CDR3 has 15 amino acids. The CDR3 DNA is TGTGCCAGCAGCCAATCTACAGGGGTCACCGGGGAGCTGTTTTTT. Its protein product is CASSQSTGVTGELFF.

This clonotype appeared a few times. The chain couples TRBV5-1 to TRBJ2-6, with TRBD1 as a possible D gene (5 bases). Per germline, CDR1 SGHRS and CDR2 YFSETQ. Trimming left V 4 bases short and J 1 base short, with 12 bases between. The CDR3 consists of 16 residues. In DNA, the CDR3 is TGCGCCAGCAGCCAAGTTCAGGGATCTGGGGCCAACGTCCTGACTTTC. Protein product: CASSQVQGSGANVLTF.

This clonotype has just a few counts. The chain carries TRBV7-9 and TRBJ2-1; tentative D call: TRBD2 (6 bases). Trimming removed 3 bases from V and 5 bases from J, with 14 bases in between. This CDR3 contains 15 residues. Germline values: CDR1 SEHNR, CDR2 FQNEAQ (reference sequence). The CDR3: CASSFGGSSDNEQFF. The CDR3 coding sequence is TGTGCCAGCAGCTTTGGGGGGAGTTCCGACAATGAGCAGTTCTTC.

The rearrangement uses TRBV10-3 and TRBJ2-6; no clear D. With 4 bases removed from V and 0 bases from J, the gap between germline ends came to 10 bases. Germline CDR1 and CDR2: ENHRY and SYGVKD. The length of the CDR3 is 16 residues. The chain's CDR3 is CAISGQRSSGANVLTF. The CDR3 DNA reads as TGTGCCATCAGTGGGCAGCGAAGCTCTGGGGCCAACGTCCTGACTTTC.

V and J are TRBV27 and TRBJ2-7; 12 bases align to TRBD2. CDR1 is MNHEY and CDR2 is SMNVEV in the germline V gene (reference sequence). This CDR3 is 15 amino acids long. V shed 5 bases, J shed 5 bases, and the junction held 7 bases outside the gene matches. DNA of the CDR3: TGTGCCAGCAGTACCTCTAGCGGGAGGGCCCACGAGCAGTACTTC. Amino acid sequence: CASSTSSGRAHEQYF.

This clonotype appeared many times. This chain connects TRBV6-5 to TRBJ1-1; D may be TRBD1 (6 bases). V was trimmed by 4 bases and J by 3 bases, leaving 12 bases between them. The CDR3 length is 14 residues. CDR1 is MNHEY, CDR2 SVGAGI, per germline. The chain's CDR3 is CASSWQGSDTEAFF. The CDR3 DNA follows: TGTGCCAGCAGTTGGCAGGGGAGTGACACTGAAGCTTTCTTT.

The table lists this clonotype with many counts. V usage is TRBV10-3 and J usage is TRBJ1-5; D is undetermined. Germline V gives CDR1 ENHRY, CDR2 SYGVKD. The V end was cut by 0 bases, the J end by 5 bases, with 11 bases between. The CDR3 runs to 15 residues. The CDR3 DNA follows: TGTGCCATCAGTGAGTCGGGCAGGTCGGATCAGCCCCAGCATTTT. It specifies CAISESGRSDQPQHF.

The rearrangement joins TRBV2 to TRBJ2-7; 9 bases are shared with TRBD1. The J segment lost 3 bases and the V segment lost 8 bases, leaving 11 bases of the junction unmatched. The CDR3 extends over 15 amino acids. The germline V gene has CDR1 SNHLY and CDR2 FYNNEI. CDR3 residues: CASSAGDRDNYEQYV. The CDR3 bases are TGTGCCAGCTCGGCGGGGGACAGGGACAACTACGAGCAGTACGTC.

This clonotype has at least ten counts. V and J are TRBV20-1 and TRBJ1-1; weak D call: TRBD1 (5 bases). The ends were cut back, 3 bases at V and 1 base at J, with 12 bases in the middle. This CDR3 has 14 amino acids. Germline V gene lookup returns CDR1 DFQATT and CDR2 SNEGSKA (reference sequence). CDR3 loop: CSARGRQQNTEAFF. The CDR3 DNA sequence: TGCAGTGCTAGGGGGAGACAGCAGAACACTGAAGCTTTCTTT.

This clonotype was seen a handful of times. This chain uses TRBV6-1 with TRBJ1-6; D is unclear. Per germline, CDR1 MNHNS and CDR2 SASEGT. This CDR3 spans 16 amino acids. V lost 3 bases and J lost 10, with 19 bases in between. The CDR3 protein is CASSEGIPGRVSPLHF. The CDR3 bases are TGTGCCAGCAGTGAGGGAATCCCAGGCCGCGTCTCACCCCTCCACTTT.

This clonotype was found a few times. The V gene is TRBV12-3 or TRBV12-4, the J gene TRBJ2-7; D is undetermined. The CDR3 is 13 residues long. The V and J ends lost 5 bases and 3 bases respectively, with 11 bases between them. The CDR3 reads CASSADGYYEQYF. The CDR3, as DNA: TGTGCCAGCAGTGCGGACGGATACTACGAGCAGTACTTC.

This clonotype turned up a few times. The chain has TRBV10-3 and TRBJ1-1; D might be TRBD1 (5 bases). V was trimmed by 8 bases and J by 4 bases, leaving 11 bases between them. The V gene's germline CDR1 is ENHRY and CDR2 SYGVKD. The CDR3 is made up of 12 amino acids. The CDR3 here is CAIGPGITEAFF. The CDR3 coding sequence is TGTGCCATCGGACCAGGGATCACTGAAGCTTTCTTT.

The sample holds a few counts of this clonotype. The chain recombines TRBV27 with TRBJ1-5; D is ambiguous. Looked up from germline, CDR1 is MNHEY and CDR2 is SMNVEV (reference sequence). The CDR3 sequence is 15 residues long. V lost 7 bases, J lost 1 base, and 14 bases lay in between. CDR3 region: CASTVSAGSNQPQHF. The CDR3 DNA is TGTGCCAGCACGGTATCCGCAGGCAGCAATCAGCCCCAGCATTTT.